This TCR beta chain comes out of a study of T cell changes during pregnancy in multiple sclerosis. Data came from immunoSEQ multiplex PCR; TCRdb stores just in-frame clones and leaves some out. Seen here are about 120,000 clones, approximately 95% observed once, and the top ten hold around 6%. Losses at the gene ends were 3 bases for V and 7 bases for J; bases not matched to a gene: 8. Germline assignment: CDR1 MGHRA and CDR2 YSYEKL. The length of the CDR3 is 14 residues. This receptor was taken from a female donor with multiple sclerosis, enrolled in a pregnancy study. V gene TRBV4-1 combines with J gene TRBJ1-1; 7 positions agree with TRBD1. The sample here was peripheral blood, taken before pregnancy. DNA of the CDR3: TGCGCCAGCAGCCAGGGGACAGTGCGGTTTGAAGCTTTCTTT. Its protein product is CASSQGTVRFEAFF.